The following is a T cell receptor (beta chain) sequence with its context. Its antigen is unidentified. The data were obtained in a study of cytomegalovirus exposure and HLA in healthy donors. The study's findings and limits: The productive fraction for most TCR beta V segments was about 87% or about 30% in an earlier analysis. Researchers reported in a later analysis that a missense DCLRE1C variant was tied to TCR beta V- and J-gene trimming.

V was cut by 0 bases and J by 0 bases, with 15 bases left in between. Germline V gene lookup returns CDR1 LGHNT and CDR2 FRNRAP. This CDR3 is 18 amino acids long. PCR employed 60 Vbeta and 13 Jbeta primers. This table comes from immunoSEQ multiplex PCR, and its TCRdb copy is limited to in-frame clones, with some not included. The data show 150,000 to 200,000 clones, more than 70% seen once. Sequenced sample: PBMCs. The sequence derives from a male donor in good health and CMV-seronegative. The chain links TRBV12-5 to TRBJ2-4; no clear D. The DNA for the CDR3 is TGTGCTAGTGGTTTGGTACAAGCAGGCATACTAGCCAAAAACATTCAGTACTTC. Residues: CASGLVQAGILAKNIQYF.